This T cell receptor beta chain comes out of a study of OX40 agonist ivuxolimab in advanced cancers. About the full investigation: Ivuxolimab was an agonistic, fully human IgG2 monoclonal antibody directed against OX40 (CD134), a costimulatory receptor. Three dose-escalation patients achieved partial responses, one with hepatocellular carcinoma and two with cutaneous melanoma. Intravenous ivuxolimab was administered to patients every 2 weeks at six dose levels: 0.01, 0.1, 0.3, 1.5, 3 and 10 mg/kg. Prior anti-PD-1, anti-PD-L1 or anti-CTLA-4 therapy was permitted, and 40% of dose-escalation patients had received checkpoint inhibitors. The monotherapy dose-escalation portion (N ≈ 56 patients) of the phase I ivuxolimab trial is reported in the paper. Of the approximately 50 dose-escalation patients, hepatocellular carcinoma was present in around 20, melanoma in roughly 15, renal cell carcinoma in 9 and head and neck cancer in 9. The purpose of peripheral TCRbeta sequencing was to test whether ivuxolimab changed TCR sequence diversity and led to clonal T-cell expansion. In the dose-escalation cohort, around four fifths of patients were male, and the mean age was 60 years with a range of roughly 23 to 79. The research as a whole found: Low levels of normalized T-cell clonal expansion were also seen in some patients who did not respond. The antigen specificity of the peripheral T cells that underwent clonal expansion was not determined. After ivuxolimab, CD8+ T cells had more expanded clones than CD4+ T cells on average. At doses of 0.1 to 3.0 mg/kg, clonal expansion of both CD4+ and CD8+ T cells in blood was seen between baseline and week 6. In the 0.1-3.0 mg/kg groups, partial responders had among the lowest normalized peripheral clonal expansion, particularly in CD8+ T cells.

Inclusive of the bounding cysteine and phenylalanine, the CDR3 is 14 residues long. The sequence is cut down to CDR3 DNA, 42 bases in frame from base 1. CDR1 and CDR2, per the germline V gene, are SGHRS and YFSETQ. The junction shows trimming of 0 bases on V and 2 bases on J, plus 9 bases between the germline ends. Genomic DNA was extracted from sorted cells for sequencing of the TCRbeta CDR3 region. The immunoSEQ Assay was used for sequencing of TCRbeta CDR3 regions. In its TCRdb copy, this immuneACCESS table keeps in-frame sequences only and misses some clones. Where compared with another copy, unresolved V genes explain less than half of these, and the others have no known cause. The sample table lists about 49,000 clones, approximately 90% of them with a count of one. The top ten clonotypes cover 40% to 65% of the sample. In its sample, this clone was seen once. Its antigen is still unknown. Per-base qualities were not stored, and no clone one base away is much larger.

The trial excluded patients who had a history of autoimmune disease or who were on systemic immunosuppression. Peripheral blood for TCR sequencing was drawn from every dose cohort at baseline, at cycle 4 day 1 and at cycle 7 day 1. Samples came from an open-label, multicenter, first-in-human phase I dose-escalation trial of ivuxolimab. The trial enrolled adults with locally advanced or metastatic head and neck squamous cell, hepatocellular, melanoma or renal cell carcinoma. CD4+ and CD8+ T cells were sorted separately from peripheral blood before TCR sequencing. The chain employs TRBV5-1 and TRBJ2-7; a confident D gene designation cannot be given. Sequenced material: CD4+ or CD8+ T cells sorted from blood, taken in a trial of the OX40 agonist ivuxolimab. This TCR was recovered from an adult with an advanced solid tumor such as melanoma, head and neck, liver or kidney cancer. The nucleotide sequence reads TGCGCCAGCAGCTTGGTGGGTCAGACCTACGAGCAGTACTTC. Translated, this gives CASSLVGQTYEQYF.